This record concerns one T cell receptor (beta chain) sequence. Antigen specificity is unknown. The study ran its PCR with 60 Vbeta and 13 Jbeta primers. Sequencing used immunoSEQ multiplex PCR; TCRdb keeps in-frame clones, though not all of them. The sample has 180,000 or so clones; over 70% are singletons. Germline values: CDR1 SGHTA, CDR2 FQGNSA. V dropped 0 bases and J dropped 7 bases, with 10 bases sitting between them. CDR3 length: 15 amino acids. The record originates from a study of cytomegalovirus exposure and HLA in healthy donors. Study-wide findings and caveats: Sequencing likely produced, as an artifact, a cluster of highly shared sequence variants. Later on, an analysis tied 15,000 to 20,000 TCR beta sequences to HLA alleles at 0.05 false discovery rate.

The clonotype comes from a man between 18 and 35 years old in good health and CMV-seronegative. Sample: PBMCs. V and J are TRBV7-2 and TRBJ1-6, with a tentative D call TRBD1 (5 bases). DNA of the CDR3: TGTGCCAGCAGCTTAGCGCTGGGGCGGAATTCACCCCTCCACTTT. It encodes CASSLALGRNSPLHF.